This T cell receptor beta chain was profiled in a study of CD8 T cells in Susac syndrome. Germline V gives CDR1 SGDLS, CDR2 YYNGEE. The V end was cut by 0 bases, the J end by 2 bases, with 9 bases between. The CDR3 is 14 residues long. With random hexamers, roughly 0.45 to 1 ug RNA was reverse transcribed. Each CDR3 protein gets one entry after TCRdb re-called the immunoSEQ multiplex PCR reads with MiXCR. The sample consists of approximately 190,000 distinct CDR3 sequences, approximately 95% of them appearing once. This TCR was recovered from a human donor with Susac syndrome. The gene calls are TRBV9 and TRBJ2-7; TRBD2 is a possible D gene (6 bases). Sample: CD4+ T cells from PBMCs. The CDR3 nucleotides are TGTGCCAGCAGCGTAGAGGAGGGGCCCTACGAGCAGTACTTC. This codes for CASSVEEGPYEQYF.